This TCR beta chain came from a study of regulatory T cells in long-lasting Graves disease. Only one count was recorded for this clonotype. The trim removed 4 bases at V and 4 bases at J, leaving 3 bases unmatched. CDR3 length: 13 amino acids. Germline lookup yields CDR1 LNHDA and CDR2 SQIVND (reference sequence). This sample's time point: persistent/refractory GD, antithyroid drugs over 5 years with positive TRAb. From RNA extracted from PBMCs, the TCR library was made. Assembly of TCR beta libraries relied on iRepertoire HTBI primers together with Arm-PCR of CDR3 regions. Via MiXCR, TCRdb re-called the multiplex PCR reads, giving one row per CDR3 protein. The profile shows 310,000 or so distinct CDR3 sequences, 22% of them singletons.

The clonotype was recovered from a female donor with Graves disease. The chain links TRBV19 to TRBJ2-5; 7 nucleotides align to TRBD1. The specimen was peripheral blood mononuclear cells (PBMCs), collected when the disease was refractory, from a patient treated with antithyroid drugs. The CDR3: CASSRGGTETQYF. CDR3 sequence (DNA): TGTGCCAGTAGTAGAGGGGGCACAGAGACCCAGTACTTC. Full variable domain (missing parts from reference TRBV19 and TRBJ2-5): DGGITQSPKYLFRKEGQNVTLSCEQNLNHDAMYWYRQDPGQGLRLIYYSQIVNDFQKGDIAEGYSVSREKKESFPLTVTSAQKNPTAFYLCASSRGGTETQYFGPGTRLLVL.